This T cell receptor beta chain was documented in a study of blood T cell repertoires in COVID-19 (dated by TCRdb to about 2020). About the full investigation: Samples from collaborators originated in the United States, Italy and Spain and spanned both the acute and convalescent phases of COVID-19. The material from the prospective study consisted of cDNA or gDNA derived from T cells, B-cell-depleted T cells, or PBMCs. The dataset comprised deeply sampled blood TCRbeta repertoires from subjects exposed to, actively infected with, or recovered from COVID-19. A freely available public database, intended as a resource for researchers studying the immune response to SARS-CoV-2, is where the repertoires were released. The samples were drawn from two sources: the first 160 participants of the ongoing ImmuneRACE study, and 950 to 1,500 subjects contributed by 6 global collaborators. Sample metadata almost always included a de-identified subject ID, COVID-19 status, age in years and sex. Where available, HLA class I and class II types were taken from metadata supplied by the sample provider and were not determined by assay-based typing.

With respect to this clone: Its recognized antigen is unknown. Per-base quality was not reported, and no clone a single base away is much larger than it.

Summary of the overall study and its limitations: Clinical and demographic metadata were provided uncurated, with the amount varying by source and participant.

The immunoSEQ Assay, a bias-controlled multiplex PCR, was used to amplify TCRbeta CDR3 regions from genomic DNA. In the source study's methods: Within the assay, amplification of reference gene primers was used to estimate how many nucleated cells each sample contained. Sequence reads were collapsed and filtered to measure the absolute abundance of every unique TCRbeta CDR3 rearrangement. For each sample, productive Simpson clonality was calculated as the square root of Simpson's diversity index across productive rearrangements. Drawn from immuneACCESS, this table holds only the in-frame rearrangements with V and J called that TCRdb kept. Clones are partly lost; checked studies trace under half to an unresolved V gene and leave the rest unexplained. V, J and clone size were drawn from that table, and D and trimming were deduced from the DNA. For this sample there are about 90,000 clones; around 92% appear just once. The ten largest clones capture roughly 5.9% of the sample.

Each collaborating institution followed its own protocols to collect whole blood in K2EDTA tubes. For TCRbeta analysis, collaborator samples were shipped as frozen whole blood, as isolated PBMCs, or as DNA extracted from either sample type. The TCR sequence derives from a woman aged 60-75 years with active COVID-19. Sample: peripheral blood.

The CDR3 region reads CAWIGNSNTEAFF. In nucleotides, the sequence is TGTGCCTGGATCGGGAACTCGAACACTGAAGCTTTCTTT. The chain couples TRBV30 to TRBJ1-1; the D gene cannot be named for sure. Trimming removed 4 bases from V and 1 base from J, leaving 10 bases between the germline ends. The CDR3 sequence holds 13 residues, the cysteine and phenylalanine included. The read is trimmed to its CDR3 DNA, 39 bases read in frame from base 1. According to the germline V gene (reference sequence), CDR1 reads GTSNPN and CDR2 reads SVGIG. The CDR3 plus the reference TRBV30 and TRBJ1-1 genes for the other parts give the full variable domain: SQTIHQWPATLVQPVGSPLSLECTVEGTSNPNLYWYRQAAGRGLQLLFYSVGIGQISSEVPQNLSASRPQDRQFILSSKKLLLSDSGFYLCAWIGNSNTEAFFGQGTRLTVV.